Each of the 18 T cell receptor beta chains below was sequenced from the same sample in a study of T cell clonality in common variable immunodeficiency. The protocol was immunoSEQ multiplex PCR, while the TCRdb copy is restricted to in-frame clones and leaves out a portion. This repertoire holds approximately 50,000 clones, and none appear only once. Input material: peripheral blood mononuclear cells. The receptors were sampled from a person between 18 and 75 years old in good health.

This clone was detected many times. The read stops 3 residues short of the end of the CDR3; the missing end is completed from the germline J gene. The gene calls are TRBV5-1 and TRBJ1-1; possibly TRBD1 for D (6 bases). Trimming shortened V by 4 bases and J by 1 base, and 14 bases separated the two germline ends. The germline V gene has CDR1 SGHRS and CDR2 YFSETQ. The CDR3 extends over 15 amino acids. This chain's CDR3 is CASSAAGTKNTEAFF. The CDR3 DNA, read in part, is TGCGCCAGCAGCGCAGCCGGGACAAAGAACACTGAA.

This clone appeared many times. Coverage ceases 3 residues before the CDR3 finishes, and the germline J gene fills in the end. The V and J genes are TRBV12-3 or TRBV12-4 and TRBJ2-1, with a possible D match to TRBD2 (6 bases). The CDR3 sequence is 14 residues long. Trimming took 4 bases from V and 9 from J, leaving 16 bases between them. The CDR3 DNA, read in part, is TGTGCCAGCAGTTCCGGGACTGCCCTAGGTGAG. This encodes CASSSGTALGE. The full-length CDR3 reads as CASSSGTALGEQFF.

The sample holds many counts of this clone. The read halts 3 residues ahead of the CDR3 end, with the missing end drawn from the germline J gene. This sequence joins TRBV5-6 and TRBJ1-3; 9 positions match TRBD1. With V trimmed by 4 bases and J by 4 bases, 6 bases remained unmatched. Germline V gene data show CDR1 as SGHDT and CDR2 as YYEEEE. This CDR3 has 15 amino acids. The CDR3 loop reads CASSLTGTGGNTIYF. CDR3 DNA, as far as it was read: TGTGCCAGCAGCCTAACCGGGACAGGGGGAAACACC. Variable domain in full (rest from reference TRBV5-6 and TRBJ1-3): DAGVTQSPTHLIKTRGQQVTLRCSPKSGHDTVSWYQQALGQGPQFIFQYYEEEERQRGNFPDRFSGHQFPNYSSELNVNALLLGDSALYLCASSLTGTGGNTIYFGEGSWLTVV.

In this sample, this clone turned up many times. The sequenced part of the CDR3 DNA is TGCAGTGCTAGAGCTAGCGGAGGGGTCTTCAATGAG. Amino acids: CSARASGGVFNE. The entire CDR3 reads CSARASGGVFNEQFF. The chain employs TRBV20-1 and TRBJ2-1; 7 positions match TRBD2. The read stops 3 residues short of the end of the CDR3; the missing end is completed from the germline J gene. CDR1 and CDR2 from the germline V gene are DFQATT and SNEGSKA (reference sequence). Germline trimming cut 1 base from V and 6 bases from J; bases unmatched to any gene: 9. The CDR3 totals 15 residues.

This clone was seen many times. The CDR3 end falls 3 residues outside the read, so it is completed with the germline J gene. This chain links TRBV19 with TRBJ1-5; no definite D call. The V gene's germline CDR1 is LNHDA and CDR2 SQIVND (reference sequence). Between the trimmed V and J ends, which lost 4 bases and 4 bases, there was a span of 8 bases. The CDR3 covers 13 residues. CDR3 region: CASSNSRNQPQHF. The sequenced CDR3 bases are TGTGCCAGTAGTAACAGCCGAAATCAGCCC.

About this clone: Read sequence stops 3 residues before the CDR3 end, and the germline J gene provides the missing end. The V gene is TRBV5-5, the J gene TRBJ2-3; 7 nucleotides agree with TRBD2. The V gene's germline CDR1 is SGHKS and CDR2 YYEKEE (reference sequence). V was clipped by 5 bases and J by 2 bases; unmatched bases: 8. The CDR3 has 15 residues. The CDR3 loop is CASRFRDYLTDTQYF. CDR3 bases read: TGTGCCAGCAGATTCAGGGACTATCTCACAGATACG. Looking up the rest from reference TRBV5-5 and TRBJ2-3 gives the full variable domain: DAGVTQSPTHLIKTRGQQVTLRCSPISGHKSVSWYQQVLGQGPQFIFQYYEKEERGRGNFPDRFSARQFPNYSSELNVNALLLGDSALYLCASRFRDYLTDTQYFGPGTRLTVL.

This clone was recorded a few times. The read comes to an end 3 residues before the CDR3 does, leaving the germline J gene to fill in the end. V and J are TRBV19 and TRBJ1-1; D is unresolved. Looked up from germline, CDR1 is LNHDA and CDR2 is SQIVND (reference sequence). The V gene lost 1 base and the J gene lost 1 base, with 13 bases spanning the gap. The CDR3 length is 16 residues. The CDR3: CASSIVPGRPNTEAFF. The CDR3 DNA, read in part, is TGTGCCAGTAGTATAGTCCCCGGCAGGCCGAACACTGAA. The whole variable domain, remainder taken from reference TRBV19 and TRBJ1-1, is DGGITQSPKYLFRKEGQNVTLSCEQNLNHDAMYWYRQDPGQGLRLIYYSQIVNDFQKGDIAEGYSVSREKKESFPLTVTSAQKNPTAFYLCASSIVPGRPNTEAFFGQGTRLTVV.

This clone was counted only a few times. The CDR3 end lies 3 residues beyond the end of the read and is filled in from the germline J gene. The rearrangement uses TRBV7-9 and TRBJ1-3; D remains ambiguous. The germline V gene encodes CDR1 SEHNR and CDR2 FQNEAQ (reference sequence). The CDR3 runs to 15 residues. V was pared by 0 bases and J by 5 bases, with 11 bases between. CDR3 bases read: TGTGCCAGCAGCTTAGCTTCGGGTAACCGAAACACC. This codes for CASSLASGNRNT. The CDR3, in full, reads CASSLASGNRNTIYF.

This clone was detected ten times or more. The sequence runs out 3 residues before the end of the CDR3; the remainder is reconstructed from the germline J gene. The rearrangement links TRBV19 to TRBJ2-1; perhaps TRBD1 as D (6 bases). The CDR3 has 15 amino acids. The ends were cut back, 7 bases at V and 7 bases at J, with 20 bases in the middle. Germline V lookup: CDR1 LNHDA, CDR2 SQIVND (reference sequence). The CDR3 loop is CASTPNRVRRNEQFF. The CDR3 bases that were read are TGTGCCAGTACCCCGAACAGGGTGCGACGGAATGAG.

This clone was recorded at least ten times. The read ends 3 residues before the CDR3 terminus; that terminus is restored from the germline J gene. This chain connects TRBV15 to TRBJ2-5, with 7 bases that match TRBD1. The germline V gene has CDR1 LNHNV and CDR2 YYDKDF (reference sequence). J gave up 0 bases and V 0 bases, and 4 bases lay outside the gene matches. The CDR3 length is 16 residues. The sequenced CDR3 bases are TGTGCCACCAGCAGAGATTTAGGGACAGACCAAGAGACC. It is translated as CATSRDLGTDQET. The full-length CDR3 reads as CATSRDLGTDQETQYF.

This clone was recorded many times. The read ends 3 residues shy of where the CDR3 ends; the end is completed using the germline J gene. This chain connects TRBV5-1 to TRBJ2-1; 8 bases map to TRBD2. Losses at the gene ends were 0 bases for V and 2 bases for J; bases not matched to a gene: 1. This CDR3 region has 15 residues. Germline loops: CDR1 SGHRS, CDR2 YFSETQ. CDR3 sequence: CASSLGAGAYNEQFF. CDR3 DNA (partial): TGCGCCAGCAGCTTGGGAGCGGGGGCCTACAATGAG.

A few counts support this clone. The read stops 3 residues short of the end of the CDR3; the missing end is completed from the germline J gene. The V call is TRBV11-1, the J call TRBJ2-5, with TRBD1 matching over 9 bases. There are 15 residues in the CDR3. Germline V gene sequence: CDR1 SGHAT, CDR2 FQDESV (reference sequence). The junction had 1 base not matched to a gene; V was cut back by 0 bases and J by 2 bases. The CDR3 loop reads CASSLAGQGQETQYF. The CDR3 bases that were read are TGTGCCAGCAGCTTAGCTGGACAGGGGCAAGAGACC.

The sample holds many counts of this clone. The read stops 3 residues short of the end of the CDR3; the missing end is completed from the germline J gene. This chain links TRBV29-1 with TRBJ2-7; D gene uncertain. Germline-derived CDR1 and CDR2 are SQVTM and ANQGSEA. The V and J ends lost 4 bases and 0 bases respectively, with 10 bases between them. The CDR3 is 13 residues long. The CDR3 loop reads CSVVPSSSYEQYF. CDR3 DNA, as far as it was read: TGCAGCGTTGTTCCGAGTAGCTCCTACGAG.

This clone was picked up many times. The read halts 3 residues ahead of the CDR3 end, with the missing end drawn from the germline J gene. The chain carries TRBV5-6 and TRBJ1-1; D is possibly TRBD1 (6 bases). The V and J ends lost 6 bases and 4 bases respectively, with 10 bases between them. The CDR3 loop spans 12 amino acids. CDR1 is SGHDT, CDR2 YYEEEE, per germline. This chain's CDR3 is CASMLQGTEAFF. The sequenced CDR3 bases are TGTGCCAGCATGTTACAGGGCACTGAA.

Many counts were recorded for this clone. The read gets to within 3 residues of the CDR3 end, and the germline J gene fills in the rest. The chain is built from TRBV5-5 and TRBJ2-1; TRBD2 agrees at 8 bases. The CDR3 loop spans 15 amino acids. The V gene's germline CDR1 is SGHKS and CDR2 YYEKEE (reference sequence). With V trimmed by 4 bases and J by 0 bases, 3 bases remained unmatched. CDR3 DNA, as far as it was read: TGTGCCAGCAGCCGGAGCGGGGGCTCCTACAATGAG. This sequence encodes CASSRSGGSYNE. The CDR3, in full, reads CASSRSGGSYNEQFF.

Many counts were recorded for this clone. From the germline J gene comes the end of the CDR3, since the read stops 3 residues before it. The chain recombines TRBV20-1 with TRBJ2-1, with D perhaps matching TRBD2 (6 bases). In germline, CDR1 is DFQATT, CDR2 SNEGSKA (reference sequence). The CDR3 runs to 12 residues. Between the trimmed V and J ends, which lost 2 bases and 7 bases, there was a span of 9 bases. CDR3 DNA (partial): TGCAGTGCTAGAATGGGGGGTAATGAG. Translating it yields CSARMGGNE. The whole CDR3 reads CSARMGGNEQFF.

This clone was picked up many times. The read halts 3 residues ahead of the CDR3 end, with the missing end drawn from the germline J gene. This rearrangement joins TRBV6-1 to TRBJ1-5; tentatively, D is TRBD1 (5 bases). The CDR3 length is 14 residues. Trimming left V 4 bases short and J 3 bases short, with 10 bases between. CDR1 and CDR2 from the germline V gene are MNHNS and SASEGT. CDR3 bases read: TGTGCCAGCAGTGCACAGGATTTCAATCAGCCC. The encoded protein is CASSAQDFNQP. The CDR3 as a whole reads CASSAQDFNQPQHF.

This clone was detected many times. From the germline J gene comes the end of the CDR3, since the read stops 3 residues before it. J is TRBJ1-1 and V is TRBV7-3; 7 bases are shared with TRBD1. V was pared by 5 bases and J by 5 bases, with 5 bases of the junction left unmatched. Germline CDR1 is SGHTA and CDR2 is FQGTGA. The CDR3 runs 13 residues. Incomplete CDR3 DNA: TGTGCCAGCAGCCCAGGGGGTCCGACTGAA. Amino acids: CASSPGGPTE. The whole CDR3 protein reads CASSPGGPTEAFF.